This entry lists 7 T cell receptor beta chains sequenced from one sample in a study of CD8 T cells in Susac syndrome. cDNA came from approximately 0.5 to 1 ug RNA primed by random hexamers. TCRdb reprocessed the immunoSEQ multiplex PCR reads with MiXCR, giving one entry per CDR3 protein. Counted here are about 120,000 distinct CDR3 sequences, 85% to 95% occurring once; the ten biggest clones make up about 0.098%. Sequencing used CD4+ T cells from PBMCs. These receptor sequences come from a human donor in good health.

The V and J genes are TRBV7-8 and TRBJ1-5, with unresolved D. Trimming shortened V by 0 bases and J by 0 bases, and 9 bases separated the two germline ends. Germline V gives CDR1 SGHVS, CDR2 FQNEAQ. This CDR3 is built from 16 residues. Here the CDR3 DNA reads TGTGCCAGCAGCTTAGCGTCCCCCGGTAGCAATCAGCCCCAGCATTTT. This encodes CASSLASPGSNQPQHF.

V gene TRBV28 combines with J gene TRBJ2-4; 9 nucleotides agree with TRBD1. The CDR3 sequence is 15 residues long. V trimming: 6 bases; J trimming: 7 bases; junction bases outside the gene matches: 10. CDR1 MDHEN and CDR2 SYDVKM come from the germline V gene. The chain's CDR3 is CASSPGTGTKNIQYF. The CDR3, as DNA: TGTGCCAGCAGCCCCGGGACAGGGACGAAGAACATTCAGTACTTC.

The rearrangement links TRBV5-1 to TRBJ2-5, with a tentative D call TRBD1 (6 bases). Germline V gene data show CDR1 as SGHRS and CDR2 as YFSETQ. This CDR3 has 14 amino acids. Deletions cut 5 bases from V and 1 base from J, with 12 bases between. The CDR3: CASRQGQPQETQYF. DNA for the CDR3: TGCGCCAGCAGACAAGGACAGCCCCAAGAGACCCAGTACTTC. The entire variable domain, with the rest obtained from reference TRBV5-1 and TRBJ2-5, is as follows: KAGVTQTPRYLIKTRGQQVTLSCSPISGHRSVSWYQQTPGQGLQFLFEYFSETQRNKGNFPGRFSGRQFSNSRSEMNVSTLELGDSALYLCASRQGQPQETQYFGPGTRLLVL.

This chain uses TRBV27 with TRBJ2-1, with TRBD2 identical over 9 bases. The CDR3 covers 15 residues. CDR1 and CDR2 (germline): MNHEY, SMNVEV (reference sequence). Losses at the gene ends were 7 bases for V and 1 base for J; bases not matched to a gene: 5. CDR3 coding DNA: TGTGCCAGCATCGGTCTAGCGGGATCCTACAATGAGCAGTTCTTC. Its protein is CASIGLAGSYNEQFF.

The sample holds one count of this clonotype. The DNA is left out, because the CDR3 cannot be placed on it with certainty; the CDR3 is given as TCRdb lists it. The chain links TRBV25-1 to TRBJ2-1; the D call of TRBD2 is as the table states it, not checked on the DNA. Including both end residues, the CDR3 is 16 amino acids long. Per germline, CDR1 MGHDK and CDR2 SYGVNS. The CDR3 protein is CASSSSDGRAYNEQFF.

The genes are TRBV7-8 and TRBJ2-1; D remains ambiguous. CDR3 length: 15 residues. V shed 1 base and J shed 7 bases, with 14 bases lying between them. Germline CDR1 is SGHVS and CDR2 is FQNEAQ. This chain's CDR3 is CASSLEPGGRNEQFF. CDR3 in DNA: TGTGCCAGCAGCTTAGAACCGGGCGGTCGAAATGAGCAGTTCTTC. Complete variable domain (other parts from reference TRBV7-8 and TRBJ2-1): GAGVSQSPRYKVAKRGQDVALRCDPISGHVSLFWYQQALGQGPEFLTYFQNEAQLDKSGLPSDRFFAERPEGSVSTLKIQRTQQEDSAVYLCASSLEPGGRNEQFFGPGTRLTVL.

In this sample, this clonotype turned up once. The V and J genes are TRBV5-6 and TRBJ1-1; D remains ambiguous. CDR3 length: 14 residues. With 5 bases removed from V and 2 bases from J, the gap between germline ends came to 13 bases. Per the germline V gene, CDR1 is SGHDT and CDR2 is YYEEEE. CDR3 in DNA: TGTGCCAGCAGTGCTAGGGCAGCCAACACTGAAGCTTTCTTT. Residues: CASSARAANTEAFF.